This T cell receptor (beta chain) was sequenced in a study of patients and donors after allogeneic stem cell transplantation. Each CDR3 protein gets one entry after TCRdb re-called the RT-PCR reads with MiXCR. The table lists about 150,000 distinct CDR3 sequences, roughly two fifths of them singletons. This clonotype originated in a human donor who was either an allogeneic HSCT recipient or a stem cell or donor lymphocyte infusion donor (not recorded which). It is not recorded whose cells these are; they may come from a transplant donor. Sequenced input: blood, either unsorted or a sorted T cell fraction (not recorded which).

CDR3 sequence: CATSRRGFPDTQYF. In DNA, the CDR3 is TGTGCCACCTCAAGACGCGGCTTCCCAGATACGCAGTATTTT. J is TRBJ2-3 and V is TRBV28; D is unresolved. The CDR3 length is 14 residues. Between the trimmed V and J ends, which lost 10 bases and 4 bases, there was a span of 18 bases. Germline-derived CDR1 and CDR2 are MDHEN and SYDVKM.